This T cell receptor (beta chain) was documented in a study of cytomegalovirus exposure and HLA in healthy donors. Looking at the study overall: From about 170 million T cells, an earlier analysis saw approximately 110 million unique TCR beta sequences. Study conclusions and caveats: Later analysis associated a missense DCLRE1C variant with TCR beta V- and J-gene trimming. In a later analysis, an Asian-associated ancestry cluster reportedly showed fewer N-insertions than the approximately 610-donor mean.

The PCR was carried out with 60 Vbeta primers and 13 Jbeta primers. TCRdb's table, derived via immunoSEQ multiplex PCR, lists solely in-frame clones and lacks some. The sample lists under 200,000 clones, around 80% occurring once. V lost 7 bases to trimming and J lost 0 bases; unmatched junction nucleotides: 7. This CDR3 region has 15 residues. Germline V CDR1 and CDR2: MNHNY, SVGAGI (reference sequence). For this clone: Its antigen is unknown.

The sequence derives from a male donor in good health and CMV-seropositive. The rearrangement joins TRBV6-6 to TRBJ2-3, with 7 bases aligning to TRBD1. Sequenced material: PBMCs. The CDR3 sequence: CASMPGTVSTDTQYF. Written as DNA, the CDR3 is TGTGCCAGCATGCCCGGGACAGTTAGCACAGATACGCAGTATTTT.